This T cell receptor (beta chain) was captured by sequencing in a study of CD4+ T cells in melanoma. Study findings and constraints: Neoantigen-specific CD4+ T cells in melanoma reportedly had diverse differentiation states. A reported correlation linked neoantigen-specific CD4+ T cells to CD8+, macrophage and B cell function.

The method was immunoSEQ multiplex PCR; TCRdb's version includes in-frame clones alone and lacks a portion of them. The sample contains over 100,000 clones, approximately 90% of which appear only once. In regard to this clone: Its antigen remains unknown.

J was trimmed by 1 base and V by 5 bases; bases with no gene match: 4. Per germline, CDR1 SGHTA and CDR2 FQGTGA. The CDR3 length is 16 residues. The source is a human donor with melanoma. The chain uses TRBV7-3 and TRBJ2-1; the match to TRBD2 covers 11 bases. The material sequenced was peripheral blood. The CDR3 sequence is CASSMIAGGSYNEQFF. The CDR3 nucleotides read TGTGCCAGCAGCATGATAGCGGGAGGGTCCTACAATGAGCAGTTCTTC.